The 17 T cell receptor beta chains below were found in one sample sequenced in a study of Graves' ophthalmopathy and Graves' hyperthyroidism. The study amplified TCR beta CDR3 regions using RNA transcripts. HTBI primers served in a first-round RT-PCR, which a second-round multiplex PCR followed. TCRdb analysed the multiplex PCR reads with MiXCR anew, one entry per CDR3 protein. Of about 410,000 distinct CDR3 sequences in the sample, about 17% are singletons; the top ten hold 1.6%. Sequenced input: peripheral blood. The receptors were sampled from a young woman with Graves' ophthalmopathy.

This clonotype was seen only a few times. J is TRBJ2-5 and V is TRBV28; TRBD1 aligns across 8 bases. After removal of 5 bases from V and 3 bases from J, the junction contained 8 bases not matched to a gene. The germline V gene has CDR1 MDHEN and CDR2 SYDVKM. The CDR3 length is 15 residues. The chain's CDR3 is CASSPGQDEKETQYF. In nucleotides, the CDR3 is TGTGCCAGCAGTCCGGGACAGGATGAAAAAGAGACCCAGTACTTC.

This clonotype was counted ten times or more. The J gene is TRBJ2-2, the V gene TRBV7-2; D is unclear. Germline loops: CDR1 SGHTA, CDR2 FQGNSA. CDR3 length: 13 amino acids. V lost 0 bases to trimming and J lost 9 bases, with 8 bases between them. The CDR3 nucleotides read TGTGCCAGCAGCTTAGCCCGGTCAAGGGAGCTGTTTTTT. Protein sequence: CASSLARSRELFF.

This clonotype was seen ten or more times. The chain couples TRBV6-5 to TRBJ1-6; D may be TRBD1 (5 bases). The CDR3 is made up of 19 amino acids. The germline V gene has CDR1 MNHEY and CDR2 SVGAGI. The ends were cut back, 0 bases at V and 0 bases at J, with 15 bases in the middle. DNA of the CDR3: TGTGCCAGCAGTTACTCGGTGGGGGGGGGATTCTCCTATAATTCACCCCTCCACTTT. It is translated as CASSYSVGGGFSYNSPLHF.

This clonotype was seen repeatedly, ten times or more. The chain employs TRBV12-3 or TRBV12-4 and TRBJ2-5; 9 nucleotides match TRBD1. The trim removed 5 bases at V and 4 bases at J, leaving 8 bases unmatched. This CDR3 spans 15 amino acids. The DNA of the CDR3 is TGTGCCAGCAGTCGAGACAGGGGGTCAAGAGAGACCCAGTACTTC. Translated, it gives CASSRDRGSRETQYF.

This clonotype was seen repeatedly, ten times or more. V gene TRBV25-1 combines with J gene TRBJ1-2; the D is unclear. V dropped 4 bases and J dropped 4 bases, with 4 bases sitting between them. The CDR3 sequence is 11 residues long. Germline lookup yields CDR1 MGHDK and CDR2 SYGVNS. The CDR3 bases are TGTGCCAGCAGTGGGGCCTATGGCTACACCTTC. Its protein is CASSGAYGYTF.

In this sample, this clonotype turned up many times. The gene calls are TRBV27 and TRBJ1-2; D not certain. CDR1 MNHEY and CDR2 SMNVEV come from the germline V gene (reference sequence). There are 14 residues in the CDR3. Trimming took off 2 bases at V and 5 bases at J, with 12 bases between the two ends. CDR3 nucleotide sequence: TGTGCCAGCAGTTTAACCAAAGGGAATTATGGCTACACCTTC. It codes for CASSLTKGNYGYTF.

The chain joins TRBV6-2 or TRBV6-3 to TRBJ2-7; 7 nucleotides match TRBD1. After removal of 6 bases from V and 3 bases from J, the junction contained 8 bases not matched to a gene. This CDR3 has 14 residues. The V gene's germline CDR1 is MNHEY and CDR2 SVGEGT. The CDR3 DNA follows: TGTGCCAGCAGACGAGGGACAGTCGTCTACGAGCAGTACTTC. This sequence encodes CASRRGTVVYEQYF.

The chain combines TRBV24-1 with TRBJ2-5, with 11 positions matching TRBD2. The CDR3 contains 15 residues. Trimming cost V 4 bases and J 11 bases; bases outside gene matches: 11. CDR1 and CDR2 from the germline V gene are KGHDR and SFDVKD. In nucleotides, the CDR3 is TGTGCCACCAGTGACCGGACTAGCGGGTTTCCCCAACAGTACTTC. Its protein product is CATSDRTSGFPQQYF.

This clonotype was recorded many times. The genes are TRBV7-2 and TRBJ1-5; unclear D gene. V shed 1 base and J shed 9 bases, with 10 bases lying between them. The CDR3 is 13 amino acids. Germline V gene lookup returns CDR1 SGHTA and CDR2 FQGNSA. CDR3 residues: CASSLDPVWPQHF. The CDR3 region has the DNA TGTGCCAGCAGCTTAGATCCGGTTTGGCCCCAGCATTTT.

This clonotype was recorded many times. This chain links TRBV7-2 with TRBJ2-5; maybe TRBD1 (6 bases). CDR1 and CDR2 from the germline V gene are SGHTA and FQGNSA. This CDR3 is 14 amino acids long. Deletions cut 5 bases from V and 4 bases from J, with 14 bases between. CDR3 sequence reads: CASSGAGVRETQYF. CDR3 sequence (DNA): TGTGCCAGCAGCGGTGCAGGGGTGAGAGAGACCCAGTACTTC.

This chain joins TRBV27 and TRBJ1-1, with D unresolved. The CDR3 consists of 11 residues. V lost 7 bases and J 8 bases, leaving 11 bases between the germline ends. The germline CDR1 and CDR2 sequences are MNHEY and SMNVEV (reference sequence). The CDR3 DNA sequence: TGTGCCAGCACTGGGGAGAAGGAAGCTTTCTTT. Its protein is CASTGEKEAFF.

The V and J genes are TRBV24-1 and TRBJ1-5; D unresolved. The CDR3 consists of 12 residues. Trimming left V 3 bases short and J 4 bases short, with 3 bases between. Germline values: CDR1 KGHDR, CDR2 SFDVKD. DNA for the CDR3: TGTGCCACCAGTGATGAGAATCAGCCCCAGCATTTT. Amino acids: CATSDENQPQHF.

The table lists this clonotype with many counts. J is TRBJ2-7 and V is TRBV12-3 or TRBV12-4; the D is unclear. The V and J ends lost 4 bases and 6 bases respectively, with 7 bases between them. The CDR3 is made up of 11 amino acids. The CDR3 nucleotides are TGTGCCAGCAGTTCTAGGCTCGAGCAGTACTTC. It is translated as CASSSRLEQYF.

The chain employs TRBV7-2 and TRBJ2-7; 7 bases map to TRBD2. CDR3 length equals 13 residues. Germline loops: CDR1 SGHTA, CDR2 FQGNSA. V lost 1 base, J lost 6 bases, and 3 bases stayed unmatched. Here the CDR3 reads CASSLVGGVEQYF. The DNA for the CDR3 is TGTGCCAGCAGCTTAGTGGGAGGGGTCGAGCAGTACTTC.

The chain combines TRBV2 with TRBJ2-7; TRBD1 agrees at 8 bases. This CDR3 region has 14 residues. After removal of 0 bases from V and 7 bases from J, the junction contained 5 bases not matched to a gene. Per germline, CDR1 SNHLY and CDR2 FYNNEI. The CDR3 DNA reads TGTGCCAGCAGTGAAGCGGACAGGGCTGGTGAGCAGTACTTC. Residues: CASSEADRAGEQYF.

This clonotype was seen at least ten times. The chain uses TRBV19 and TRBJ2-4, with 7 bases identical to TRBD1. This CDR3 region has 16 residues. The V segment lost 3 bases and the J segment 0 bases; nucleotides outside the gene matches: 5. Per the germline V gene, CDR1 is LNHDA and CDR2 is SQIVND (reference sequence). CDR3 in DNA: TGTGCCAGTAGTATGGGGGACAGAACAGCCAAAAACATTCAGTACTTC. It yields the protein CASSMGDRTAKNIQYF.

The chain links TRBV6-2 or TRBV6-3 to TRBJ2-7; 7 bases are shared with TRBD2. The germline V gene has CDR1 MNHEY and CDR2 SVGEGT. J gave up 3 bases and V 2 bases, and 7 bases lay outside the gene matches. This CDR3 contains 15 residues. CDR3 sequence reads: CASSYRASGGYEQYF. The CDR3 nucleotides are TGTGCCAGCAGTTACCGGGCTAGCGGAGGCTACGAGCAGTACTTC.